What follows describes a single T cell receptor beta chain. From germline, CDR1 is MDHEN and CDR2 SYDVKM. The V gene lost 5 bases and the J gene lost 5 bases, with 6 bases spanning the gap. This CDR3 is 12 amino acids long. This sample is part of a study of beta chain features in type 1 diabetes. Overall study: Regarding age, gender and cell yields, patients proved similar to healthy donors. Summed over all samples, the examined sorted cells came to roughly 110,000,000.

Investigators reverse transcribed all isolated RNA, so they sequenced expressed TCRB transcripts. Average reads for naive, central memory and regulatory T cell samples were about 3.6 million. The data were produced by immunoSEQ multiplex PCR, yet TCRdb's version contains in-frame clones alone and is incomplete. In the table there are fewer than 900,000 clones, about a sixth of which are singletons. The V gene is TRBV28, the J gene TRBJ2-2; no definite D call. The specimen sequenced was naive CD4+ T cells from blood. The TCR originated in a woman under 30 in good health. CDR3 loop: CASSLQTGELFF. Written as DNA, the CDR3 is TGTGCCAGCAGTCTGCAAACCGGGGAGCTGTTTTTT. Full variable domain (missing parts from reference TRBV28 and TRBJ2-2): DVKVTQSSRYLVKRTGEKVFLECVQDMDHENMFWYRQDPGLGLRLIYFSYDVKMKEKGDIPEGYSVSREKKERFSLILESASTNQTSMYLCASSLQTGELFFGEGSRLTVL.